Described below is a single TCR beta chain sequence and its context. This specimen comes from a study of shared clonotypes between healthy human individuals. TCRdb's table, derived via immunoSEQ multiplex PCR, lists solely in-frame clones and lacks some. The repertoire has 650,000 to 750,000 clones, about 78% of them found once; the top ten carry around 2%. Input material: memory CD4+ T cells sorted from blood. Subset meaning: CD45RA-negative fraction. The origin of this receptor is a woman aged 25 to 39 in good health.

CDR3 in amino acids: CASSLSNRGIGGYTF. The CDR3 bases are TGCGCCAGCAGCTTGTCTAACAGGGGAATAGGGGGCTACACCTTC. This rearrangement joins TRBV5-1 to TRBJ1-2; 7 positions agree with TRBD1. This CDR3 is 15 amino acids long. V dropped 1 base and J dropped 8; count of bases not matched to a gene: 11. CDR1 is SGHRS, CDR2 YFSETQ, per germline.